This T cell receptor beta chain was obtained from a study of T cell responses to AZD1222 COVID-19 vaccine. Study summary: Second doses were pooled across both intervals (about 4 or about 12 weeks). Whole-study findings and limits: The study found vaccine-associated CD4 TCRs spanning spike, dominant at 160-218 and 743-854.

In regard to this clone: Its antigen remains unknown.

The CDR3 sequence is 15 residues long. Germline CDR1 and CDR2: SEHNR and FQNEAQ (reference sequence). Trimming took 2 bases from V and 7 from J; bases not matched to a gene: 4. Profiled with immunoSEQ multiplex PCR; TCRdb holds only in-frame clones, not every one. The sample lists 110,000 to 150,000 clones, 70% to 90% occurring once. The chain has TRBV7-9 and TRBJ2-1, with 11 bases identical to TRBD1. This TCR was recovered from an adult in good health. The sequences come from peripheral blood, collected on day 0 of AZD1222 vaccination. The CDR3: CASSLWDRGFNEQFF. CDR3 DNA sequence: TGTGCCAGCAGCTTATGGGACAGGGGGTTTAATGAGCAGTTCTTC. The full variable domain, completed using reference TRBV7-9 and TRBJ2-1, is DTGVSQNPRHKITKRGQNVTFRCDPISEHNRLYWYRQTLGQGPEFLTYFQNEAQLEKSRLLSDRFSAERPKGSFSTLEIQRTEQGDSAMYLCASSLWDRGFNEQFFGPGTRLTVL.